These T cell receptor beta chains were read from a single sample in a study of blood T cell repertoires in COVID-19. TCRdb's table, derived via immunoSEQ multiplex PCR, lists solely in-frame clones and lacks some. The table records under 200,000 clones, around 83% of them present only once. The sample comprised peripheral blood. Every receptor here comes from a woman in her 70s who had recovered from COVID-19. The CDR3 runs from the conserved cysteine through the conserved F or W. The D gene is left open where the match is weak. Size tells how often a clone was seen (once, few, many) or the class of an expanded clone, and some rows leave it out.

J gene,CDR3 length,D gene,clone size,V gene,CDR3 DNA,CDR3 protein
TRBJ2-6,15,.,.,TRBV30,TGTGCCTGGAGTCGGAGGATGTCTGGGGCCAACGTCCTGACTTTC,CAWSRRMSGANVLTF
TRBJ1-5,13,.,.,TRBV19,TGTGCCACCAGGGGTAGGGTTGGGCAGCCCCAGCATTTT,CATRGRVGQPQHF
TRBJ2-7,13,.,.,TRBV12-3/TRBV12-4,TGTGCCAGCAGCCCCGCCCCCGGGTTGCAGCAGTACTTC,CASSPAPGLQQYF
TRBJ1-5,13,.,.,TRBV18,TGTGCCAGCTCCCGCGAGAGGGATCAGCCCCAGCATTTT,CASSRERDQPQHF
TRBJ2-3,13,.,.,TRBV7-3,TGTGCCAGCAGCCATAGCCTCACAGATACGCAGTATTTT,CASSHSLTDTQYF
TRBJ1-2,14,.,.,TRBV5-1,TGCGCCAGCAGCTCCACCCCGACAGAGTATGGCTACACCTTC,CASSSTPTEYGYTF
TRBJ1-1,13,.,.,TRBV3-1/TRBV3-2,TGTGCCAGCAGCCAAGGGGGGGAAACTGAAGCTTTCTTT,CASSQGGETEAFF
TRBJ1-1,16,.,.,TRBV19,TGTGCCAGTAGTACCGTATACACCCTGTTGAACACTGAAGCTTTCTTT,CASSTVYTLLNTEAFF
TRBJ2-7,15,.,few,TRBV30,TGTGCCTGGACCTCAAGGAACAGGAACTCCTACGAGCAGTACTTC,CAWTSRNRNSYEQYF
TRBJ1-4,14,.,.,TRBV18,TGTGCCAGCTCACCGCGGGGGACTAATGAAAAACTGTTTTTT,CASSPRGTNEKLFF
TRBJ1-5,14,.,.,TRBV18,TGTGCCAGCTCACCGGGACTGGGGAATCAGCCCCAGCATTTT,CASSPGLGNQPQHF
TRBJ1-6,13,.,once,TRBV6-6,TGTGCCATTCAGGAGACAGGTGGGACACCCCTCCACTTT,CAIQETGGTPLHF
TRBJ2-1,16,TRBD2,.,TRBV5-1,TGCGCCAGCAGCTTGGTTAGGGGACTAGCTCTCGATGAGCAGTTCTTC,CASSLVRGLALDEQFF
TRBJ1-3,15,.,.,TRBV19,TGTGCCAGTAGTATAGATGCCGGGGTTGGAAACACCATATATTTT,CASSIDAGVGNTIYF